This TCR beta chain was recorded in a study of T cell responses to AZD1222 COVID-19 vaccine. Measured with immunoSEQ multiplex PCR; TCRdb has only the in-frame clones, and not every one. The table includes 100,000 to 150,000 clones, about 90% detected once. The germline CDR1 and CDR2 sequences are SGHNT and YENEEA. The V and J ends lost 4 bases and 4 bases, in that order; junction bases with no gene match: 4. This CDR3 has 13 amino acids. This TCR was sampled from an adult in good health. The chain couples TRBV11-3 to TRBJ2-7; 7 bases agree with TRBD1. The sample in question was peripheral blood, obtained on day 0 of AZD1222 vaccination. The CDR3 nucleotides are TGTGCCAGCAGCTCCGGGACAGCATACGAGCAGTACTTC. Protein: CASSSGTAYEQYF. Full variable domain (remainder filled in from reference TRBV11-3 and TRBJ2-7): EAGVVQSPRYKIIEKKQPVAFWCNPISGHNTLYWYLQNLGQGPELLIRYENEEAVDDSQLPKDRFSAERLKGVDSTLKIQPAELGDSAVYLCASSSGTAYEQYFGPGTRLTVT.